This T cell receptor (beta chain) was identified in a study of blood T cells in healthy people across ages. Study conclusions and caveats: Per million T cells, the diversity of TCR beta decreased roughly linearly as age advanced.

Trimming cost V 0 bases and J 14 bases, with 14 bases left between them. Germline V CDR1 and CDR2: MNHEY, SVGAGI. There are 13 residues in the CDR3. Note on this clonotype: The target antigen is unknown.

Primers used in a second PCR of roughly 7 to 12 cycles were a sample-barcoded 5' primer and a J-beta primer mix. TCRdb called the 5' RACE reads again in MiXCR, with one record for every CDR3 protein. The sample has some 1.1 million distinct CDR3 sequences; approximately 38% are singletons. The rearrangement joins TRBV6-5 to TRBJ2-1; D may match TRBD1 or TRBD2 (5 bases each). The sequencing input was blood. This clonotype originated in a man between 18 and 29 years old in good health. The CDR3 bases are TGTGCCAGCAGTTACTCGATAGCCAGGGAGAAGTTCTTC. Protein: CASSYSIAREKFF.